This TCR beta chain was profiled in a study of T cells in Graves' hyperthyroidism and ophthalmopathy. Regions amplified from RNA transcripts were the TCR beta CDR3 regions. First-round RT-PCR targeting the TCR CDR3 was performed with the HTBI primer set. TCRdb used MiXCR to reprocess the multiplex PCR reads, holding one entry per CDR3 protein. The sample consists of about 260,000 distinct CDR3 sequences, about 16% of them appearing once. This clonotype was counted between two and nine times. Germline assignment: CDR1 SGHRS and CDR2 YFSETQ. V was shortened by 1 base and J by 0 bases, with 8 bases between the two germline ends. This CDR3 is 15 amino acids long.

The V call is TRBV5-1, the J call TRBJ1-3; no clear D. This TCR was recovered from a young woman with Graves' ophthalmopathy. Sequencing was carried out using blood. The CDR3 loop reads CASSLPLNSGNTIYF. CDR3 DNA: TGCGCCAGCAGCTTGCCCCTTAACTCTGGAAACACCATATATTTT.